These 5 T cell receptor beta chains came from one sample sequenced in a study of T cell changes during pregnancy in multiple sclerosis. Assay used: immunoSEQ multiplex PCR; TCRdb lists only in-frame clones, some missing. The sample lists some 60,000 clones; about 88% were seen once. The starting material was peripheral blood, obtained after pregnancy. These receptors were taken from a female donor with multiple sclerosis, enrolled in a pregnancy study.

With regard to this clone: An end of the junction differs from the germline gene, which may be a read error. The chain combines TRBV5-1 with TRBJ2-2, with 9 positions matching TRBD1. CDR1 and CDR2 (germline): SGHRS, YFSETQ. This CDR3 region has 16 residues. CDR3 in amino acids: CAGSLAGQGTAGELFF. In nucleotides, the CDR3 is TGCGCCGGCAGCTTGGCGGGACAGGGTACGGCCGGGGAGCTGTTTTTT.

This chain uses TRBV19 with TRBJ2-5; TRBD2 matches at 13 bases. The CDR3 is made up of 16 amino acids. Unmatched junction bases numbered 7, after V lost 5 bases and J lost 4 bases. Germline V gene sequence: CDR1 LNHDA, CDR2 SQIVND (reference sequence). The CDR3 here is CASSPRTSGGGETQYF. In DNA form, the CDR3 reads TGTGCCAGTAGTCCCAGGACTAGCGGGGGTGGAGAGACCCAGTACTTC.

Here the CDR3 DNA reads TGTGCCATCAGTCTGGGGGGGGATTCCTACGAGCAGTACTTC. It codes for CAISLGGDSYEQYF. This chain joins TRBV10-3 and TRBJ2-7; 7 nucleotides line up with TRBD2. The CDR3 extends over 14 amino acids. V was clipped by 5 bases and J by 1 base; unmatched bases: 5. Germline V gene lookup returns CDR1 ENHRY and CDR2 SYGVKD.

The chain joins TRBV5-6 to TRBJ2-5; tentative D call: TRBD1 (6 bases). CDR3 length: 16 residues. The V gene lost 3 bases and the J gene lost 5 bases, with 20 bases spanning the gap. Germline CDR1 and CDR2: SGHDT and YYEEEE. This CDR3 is CASSWGPTGWSETQYF. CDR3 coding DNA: TGTGCCAGCAGCTGGGGGCCCACAGGGTGGAGCGAGACCCAGTACTTC.

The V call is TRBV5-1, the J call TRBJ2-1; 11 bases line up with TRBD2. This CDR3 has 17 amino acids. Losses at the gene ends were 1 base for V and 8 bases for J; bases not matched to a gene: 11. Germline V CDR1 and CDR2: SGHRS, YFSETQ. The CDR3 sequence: CASSLPLIAGGGDEQFF. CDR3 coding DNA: TGCGCCAGCAGCTTGCCCCTGATAGCGGGGGGGGGTGATGAGCAGTTCTTC. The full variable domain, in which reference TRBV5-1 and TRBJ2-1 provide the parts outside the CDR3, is KAGVTQTPRYLIKTRGQQVTLSCSPISGHRSVSWYQQTPGQGLQFLFEYFSETQRNKGNFPGRFSGRQFSNSRSEMNVSTLELGDSALYLCASSLPLIAGGGDEQFFGPGTRLTVL.